These 26 T cell receptor beta chains were all obtained from the same sample, sequenced in a study of spatial heterogeneity in lung cancer. MiXCR was run by TCRdb on the 5' RACE reads, yielding one entry per CDR3 protein. This table holds about 13,000 distinct CDR3 sequences, about 4.6% found once. This sample's time point: sample taken at primary tumor resection. Their recognized antigens are unknown. The study, taken as a whole, reports: Counts of expanded alpha and beta TCRs within tumors tracked the tumor nonsynonymous mutation count.

Sequences were derived from lung tumor tissue, sampled at surgery. These receptors were obtained from a male donor with early-stage non-small cell lung cancer.

This clonotype was found a few times. This beta chain is a stray read from a library made for alpha chains; its abundance is not meaningful. J is TRBJ1-2 and V is TRBV28; TRBD1 is a possible D gene (6 bases). CDR3 size: 17 residues. From germline, CDR1 is MDHEN and CDR2 SYDVKM. V lost 1 base and J 8 bases, leaving 23 bases between the germline ends. In nucleotides, the CDR3 is TGTGCCAGCAGTTTATTCCCCGTAACCGGGACATCAGGAGGCTACACCTTC. Residues: CASSLFPVTGTSGGYTF.

This clonotype was seen more than once but under ten times. For a library built for alpha chains, this beta chain is a stray read; little rests on its size. The CDR3 region is CASSSRTGEGGELFF. The CDR3 coding sequence is TGCGCCAGCAGCTCGCGGACAGGGGAGGGCGGGGAGCTGTTTTTT. The chain combines TRBV4-1 with TRBJ2-2; TRBD1 matches at 9 bases. The CDR3 runs to 15 residues. Germline V gene sequence: CDR1 MGHRA, CDR2 YSYEKL. The V and J ends lost 5 bases and 7 bases, in that order; junction bases with no gene match: 8.

This clonotype was counted at least ten times. This beta chain appears as a stray read in a library generated for alpha chains; its size is not informative. The rearrangement links TRBV2 to TRBJ2-2; 9 nucleotides line up with TRBD1. Losses at the gene ends were 6 bases for V and 6 bases for J; bases not matched to a gene: 2. CDR3 size: 13 residues. Looked up from germline, CDR1 is SNHLY and CDR2 is FYNNEI. For the CDR3, the DNA is TGTGCCAGCAGGGGACAGGGACCCGGGGAGCTGTTTTTT. It specifies CASRGQGPGELFF.

In its sample, this clonotype was seen many times. With the library built for alpha chains, this beta chain is off target and its frequency is not meaningful. The chain combines TRBV5-6 with TRBJ2-1, with D maybe TRBD2 (6 bases). The CDR3 is 16 residues long. Trimming cost V 4 bases and J 6 bases, with 20 bases left between them. CDR1 is SGHDT, CDR2 YYEEEE, per germline. The CDR3 nucleotides read TGTGCCAGCAGCCGTCTGGTGGGGGGTGGAGGCAATGAGCAGTTCTTC. Translating it yields CASSRLVGGGGNEQFF.

A few counts support this clonotype. A library prepared for alpha chains yielded this beta chain as an off-target read; its size is of little meaning. This rearrangement joins TRBV6-5 to TRBJ2-2; a possible D gene is TRBD1 (5 bases). Per germline, CDR1 MNHEY and CDR2 SVGAGI. The CDR3 consists of 16 residues. With 5 bases removed from V and 0 bases from J, the gap between germline ends came to 13 bases. CDR3 residues: CASSRRQIANTGELFF. The CDR3 DNA sequence: TGTGCCAGCAGTCGCCGACAGATCGCGAACACCGGGGAGCTGTTTTTT.

This clonotype was detected ten times or more. Since it is a stray read in a library aimed at alpha chains, this beta chain has a size that is not meaningful. The V call is TRBV20-1, the J call TRBJ1-4; no definite D call. The CDR3 spans 13 residues. Germline lookup yields CDR1 DFQATT and CDR2 SNEGSKA (reference sequence). V was trimmed by 8 bases and J by 3 bases, leaving 13 bases between them. CDR3 in amino acids: CSTVRRPNEKLFF. DNA for the CDR3: TGCAGTACCGTGAGGCGGCCTAATGAAAAACTGTTTTTT.

As regards this clonotype: A library prepared for alpha chains yielded this beta chain as an off-target read; its size is of little meaning. DNA for the CDR3: TGCAGTGCTAGGGACAGGGGGAAAAATTCACCCCTCCACTTT. Translation gives CSARDRGKNSPLHF. This chain connects TRBV20-1 to TRBJ1-6; TRBD1 agrees at 10 bases. Germline assignment: CDR1 DFQATT and CDR2 SNEGSKA (reference sequence). Trimming cost V 3 bases and J 7 bases; bases outside gene matches: 3. This CDR3 is built from 14 residues.

This clonotype rates as medium-sized (0.01 to 0.1%). A library prepared for alpha chains yielded this beta chain as an off-target read; its size is of little meaning. The chain joins TRBV7-9 to TRBJ2-3; no definite D call. V was trimmed by 1 base and J by 0 bases, leaving 8 bases between them. Germline CDR1 is SEHNR and CDR2 is FQNEAQ (reference sequence). This CDR3 contains 15 residues. CDR3: CASSLGQISTDTQYF. The DNA for the CDR3 is TGTGCCAGCAGCTTAGGCCAGATTAGCACAGATACGCAGTATTTT.

This clonotype was detected many times. Found in a library prepared for alpha chains, this beta chain is an off-target read, and its abundance has little meaning. The chain joins TRBV10-3 to TRBJ1-2, with a possible D match to TRBD1 (5 bases). V lost 6 bases and J 3 bases, leaving 8 bases between the germline ends. The CDR3 extends over 12 amino acids. CDR1 and CDR2 (germline): ENHRY, SYGVKD. In DNA form, the CDR3 reads TGTGCCATCAGGACGGGGGACTATGGCTACACCTTC. It yields the protein CAIRTGDYGYTF.

This clonotype was detected many times. A library prepared for alpha chains yielded this beta chain as an off-target read; its size is of little meaning. The chain combines TRBV28 with TRBJ2-7; maybe TRBD1 (6 bases). The CDR3 covers 14 residues. CDR1 is MDHEN and CDR2 is SYDVKM in the germline V gene. The ends were cut back, 11 bases at V and 6 bases at J, with 23 bases in the middle. The CDR3 nucleotides are TGTGCCGTGGATGGACAGCGTCCTTGGGGCGAGCAGTACTTC. Translated, it gives CAVDGQRPWGEQYF.

This clonotype was picked up many times. In a library made to pick up alpha chains, this beta chain is a stray read with a size that means little. The J gene is TRBJ2-7, the V gene TRBV18, with a tentative D call TRBD2 (6 bases). Trimming took 0 bases from V and 5 from J, leaving 11 bases between them. The CDR3 extends over 14 amino acids. Germline values: CDR1 KGHSH, CDR2 LQKENI. This CDR3 is CASSPPGRKDEQYF. The CDR3 DNA reads as TGTGCCAGCTCACCACCAGGGAGGAAGGACGAGCAGTACTTC.

This clonotype was seen many times. With the library built for alpha chains, this beta chain is off target and its frequency is not meaningful. V gene TRBV9 combines with J gene TRBJ2-2; D unclear. The length of the CDR3 is 13 residues. V lost 0 bases and J lost 6, with 6 bases in between. The V gene's germline CDR1 is SGDLS and CDR2 YYNGEE. The DNA of the CDR3 is TGTGCCAGCAGCGTAGCCGAACCCGGGGAGCTGTTTTTT. It translates to CASSVAEPGELFF. Supplemented by reference TRBV9 and TRBJ2-2, the full variable domain reads DSGVTQTPKHLITATGQRVTLRCSPRSGDLSVYWYQQSLDQGLQFLIQYYNGEERAKGNILERFSAQQFPDLHSELNLSSLELGDSALYFCASSVAEPGELFFGEGSRLTVL.

There are a few counts of this clonotype. Found in a library prepared for alpha chains, this beta chain is an off-target read, and its abundance has little meaning. The genes are TRBV10-3 and TRBJ2-1; D gene ambiguous. Between the trimmed V and J ends, which lost 4 bases and 5 bases, there was a span of 15 bases. CDR1 is ENHRY and CDR2 is SYGVKD in the germline V gene. This CDR3 comprises 15 residues. DNA for the CDR3: TGTGCCATCAGTGGGCCCTCGCCGACGGACAATGAGCAGTTCTTC. Protein sequence: CAISGPSPTDNEQFF.

This clonotype showed up just a few times. Because this beta chain is a stray read in a library intended to capture alpha chains, its abundance should not be given much weight. V gene TRBV6-2 or TRBV6-3 combines with J gene TRBJ2-7, with D possibly TRBD1 on 7 matching bases. The CDR3 is made up of 16 amino acids. Trimming shortened V by 2 bases and J by 2 bases, and 16 bases separated the two germline ends. CDR1 and CDR2 (germline): MNHEY, SVGEGT. The CDR3, as DNA: TGTGCCAGCAGTTACCCGCAGGGGGGACCCCCCTACGAGCAGTACTTC. It encodes CASSYPQGGPPYEQYF.

In its sample, this clonotype was seen a few times. The library was designed around alpha chains, so this beta chain is a stray read whose abundance carries little weight. The J gene is TRBJ2-7, the V gene TRBV7-9, with TRBD1 identical over 7 bases. This CDR3 region has 16 residues. CDR1 and CDR2 from the germline V gene are SEHNR and FQNEAQ (reference sequence). J lost 5 bases, V lost 4 bases, and 14 bases had no gene match. CDR3 loop: CASSSDREWGSDEQYF. The CDR3 coding sequence is TGTGCCAGCAGCTCAGACAGGGAGTGGGGTTCAGACGAGCAGTACTTC.

This clonotype was seen at least ten times. Being off target in a library aimed at alpha chains, this beta chain has a size of little meaning. The chain carries TRBV6-1 and TRBJ1-3, with D perhaps matching TRBD1 (5 bases). This CDR3 comprises 15 residues. CDR1 and CDR2 from the germline V gene are MNHNS and SASEGT. Trimming left V 2 bases short and J 0 bases short, with 8 bases between. This CDR3 reads CASSEWGTSGNTIYF. The CDR3 coding sequence is TGTGCCAGCAGTGAATGGGGGACCTCTGGAAACACCATATATTTT.

At least ten counts were recorded for this clonotype. This beta chain was picked up by a library intended for alpha chains and is off target, so its count carries little meaning. The chain carries TRBV5-6 and TRBJ1-3; D unresolved. The V end was cut by 0 bases, the J end by 2 bases, with 9 bases between. Germline CDR1 SGHDT, CDR2 YYEEEE. The CDR3 loop spans 15 amino acids. This chain's CDR3 is CASSLDQYAGNTIYF. CDR3 sequence (DNA): TGTGCCAGCAGCTTGGACCAGTATGCTGGAAACACCATATATTTT. Using reference TRBV5-6 and TRBJ1-3 for the parts outside the CDR3, the full variable domain is DAGVTQSPTHLIKTRGQQVTLRCSPKSGHDTVSWYQQALGQGPQFIFQYYEEEERQRGNFPDRFSGHQFPNYSSELNVNALLLGDSALYLCASSLDQYAGNTIYFGEGSWLTVV.

To note about this clonotype: For a library built for alpha chains, this beta chain is a stray read; little rests on its size. The V and J genes are TRBV5-6 and TRBJ2-1; 7 bases map to TRBD2. This CDR3 contains 16 residues. Germline V CDR1 and CDR2: SGHDT, YYEEEE. V was clipped by 0 bases and J by 4 bases; unmatched bases: 7. The CDR3 DNA follows: TGTGCCAGCAGCTTGGCCTGGAGCGGGGTTTACAATGAGCAGTTCTTC. Protein product: CASSLAWSGVYNEQFF.

This clonotype was observed at least ten times. In a library made to pick up alpha chains, this beta chain is a stray read with a size that means little. The chain combines TRBV18 with TRBJ2-3, with D perhaps TRBD2 (6 bases). With 3 bases removed from V and 5 bases from J, the gap between germline ends came to 9 bases. The germline gives CDR1 KGHSH, CDR2 LQKENI. The CDR3 spans 13 residues. The CDR3 sequence is CASSPGGQDTQYF. The CDR3 DNA reads as TGTGCCAGCTCACCCGGGGGTCAAGATACGCAGTATTTT.

With respect to this clonotype: This beta chain was picked up by a library intended for alpha chains and is off target, so its count carries little meaning. The gene calls are TRBV14 and TRBJ1-2; perhaps TRBD1 as D (5 bases). This CDR3 has 13 residues. The germline CDR1 and CDR2 sequences are SGHDN and FVKESK. V lost 3 bases, J lost 4 bases, and 9 bases lay in between. In DNA, the CDR3 is TGTGCCAGCAGCCAGGGGGTAGGCTATGGCTACACCTTC. Amino acids: CASSQGVGYGYTF.

This clonotype has ten or more counts. The size of this beta chain means little, since it is a stray read in a library made for alpha chains. This sequence joins TRBV20-1 and TRBJ2-3; 9 bases fit TRBD2. The germline gives CDR1 DFQATT, CDR2 SNEGSKA (reference sequence). The CDR3 totals 14 residues. Losses at the gene ends were 6 bases for V and 6 bases for J; bases not matched to a gene: 10. The CDR3 region is CSAYRVAGVDTQYF. CDR3 bases: TGCAGTGCATACCGGGTAGCGGGGGTCGATACGCAGTATTTT.

This clonotype was detected a few times. For a library built for alpha chains, this beta chain is a stray read; little rests on its size. This chain's CDR3 is CSARDRSGPDTQYF. The CDR3, as DNA: TGCAGTGCTAGAGATCGGAGTGGCCCAGATACGCAGTATTTT. The V and J genes are TRBV20-1 and TRBJ2-3, with D unclear. Trimming cost V 0 bases and J 4 bases, with 11 bases left between them. The CDR3 contains 14 residues. Germline V CDR1 and CDR2: DFQATT, SNEGSKA (reference sequence).

Many counts were recorded for this clonotype. This beta chain appears as a stray read in a library generated for alpha chains; its size is not informative. V usage is TRBV5-6 and J usage is TRBJ2-3; 9 bases are shared with TRBD1. Germline assignment: CDR1 SGHDT and CDR2 YYEEEE. Unmatched junction bases numbered 8, after V lost 4 bases and J lost 2 bases. CDR3 size: 16 residues. CDR3 bases: TGTGCCAGCAGCCTGCGACAGGGGGTAAACACAGATACGCAGTATTTT. Translating it yields CASSLRQGVNTDTQYF.

A note on this clonotype: This sequence may be a read error, since a much larger clone differs from it by one base. For a library built for alpha chains, this beta chain is a stray read; little rests on its size. The chain joins TRBV9 to TRBJ2-2; D not certain. The germline CDR1 and CDR2 sequences are SGDLS and YYNGEE. The CDR3 sequence is 15 residues long. This CDR3 reads CASSEAGMGTRELFF. The CDR3 nucleotides read TGTGCCAGCAGCGAGGCTGGGATGGGCACCAGGGAGCTGTTTTTT.

Of note for this clonotype: The size of this beta chain means little, since it is a stray read in a library made for alpha chains. The chain is built from TRBV5-5 and TRBJ2-3; TRBD1 agrees at 9 bases. The V segment lost 10 bases and the J segment 6 bases; nucleotides outside the gene matches: 15. CDR3 size: 15 residues. Germline V gene sequence: CDR1 SGHKS, CDR2 YYEKEE (reference sequence). The CDR3 loop reads CAGHPGQGSSDTQYF. The CDR3 coding sequence is TGTGCCGGGCATCCGGGACAGGGTTCGTCGGATACGCAGTATTTT.

This clonotype was recorded many times. Because the library targeted alpha chains, this beta chain is an off-target read whose size means little. The chain combines TRBV6-5 with TRBJ2-5; a possible D gene is TRBD2 (6 bases). Trimming removed 8 bases at V and 2 bases at J, with 15 bases between. The CDR3 consists of 14 residues. In germline, CDR1 is MNHEY, CDR2 SVGAGI. CDR3: CASRDSLLQETQYF. The CDR3 DNA follows: TGTGCCAGCCGGGACTCCTTATTACAAGAGACCCAGTACTTC.